This TCR beta chain was profiled in a study of T cells in localized non-small cell lung cancer. Broader study findings: Elevated circulating T cell density in blood was associated with longer overall survival. Uninvolved adjacent lung showed peak T cell clonality, exceeding tumor. Among the top 100 tumor clones, a median about 59 appeared in adjacent lung. Tumor samples were not multi-region, leaving intratumor heterogeneity unexcluded.

The table came from immunoSEQ multiplex PCR; TCRdb's copy has only in-frame clones and leaves some out. The sample has roughly 35,000 clones, over 75% seen once. Comment on this clone: Its antigen remains unidentified.

The length of the CDR3 is 17 residues. Germline V gene data show CDR1 as PRHDT and CDR2 as FYEKMQ (reference sequence). The J segment lost 8 bases and the V segment lost 4 bases, leaving 16 bases of the junction unmatched. Sequencing was performed on peripheral blood, taken before any cancer treatment. The origin of this receptor is a woman aged 35-75 years with stage I lung adenocarcinoma. This chain uses TRBV13 with TRBJ2-1, with TRBD2 matching 8 bases. As DNA, the CDR3 is TGTGCCAGCAGCTCCCTGCCCCTCGGGAGGGCCGACGATGAGCAGTTCTTC. It yields the protein CASSSLPLGRADDEQFF. Looking up the rest from reference TRBV13 and TRBJ2-1 gives the full variable domain: AAGVIQSPRHLIKEKRETATLKCYPIPRHDTVYWYQQGPGQDPQFLISFYEKMQSDKGSIPDRFSAQQFSDYHSELNMSSLELGDSALYFCASSSLPLGRADDEQFFGPGTRLTVL.